The next 12 T cell receptor beta chains were all read from a single sample in a study of blood T cell repertoires in COVID-19 (dated by TCRdb to 2018 to 2021). Library preparation employed the immunoSEQ multiplex PCR assay. The table comes from immuneACCESS by way of TCRdb, which keeps in-frame sequences with V and J called. Part of the clones is missing from these tables; in studies checked, under half for an unresolved V gene and the rest for unknown reasons. Across this sample there are 250,000 to 350,000 clones, with approximately 90% seen only once. 6.9% of the sample goes to the ten largest clones. Sequencing was carried out using peripheral blood. These receptors were collected from a young woman who had recovered from COVID-19.

The gene calls are TRBV28 and TRBJ1-6, with 7 bases identical to TRBD1. CDR1 is MDHEN and CDR2 is SYDVKM in the germline V gene. This CDR3 has 14 amino acids. V was pared by 7 bases and J by 6 bases, with 6 bases of the junction left unmatched. DNA of the CDR3: TGTGCCAGCATAGGGGGCTTAGGTAATTCACCCCTCCACTTT. Its translation is CASIGGLGNSPLHF.

This rearrangement joins TRBV27 to TRBJ2-3; D gene unclear. Per the germline V gene, CDR1 is MNHEY and CDR2 is SMNVEV (reference sequence). The CDR3 spans 15 residues. The ends were cut back, 0 bases at V and 2 bases at J, with 9 bases in the middle. CDR3 nucleotides: TGTGCCAGCAGTTTATCGGGCAGAGTCACAGATACGCAGTATTTT. Its protein product is CASSLSGRVTDTQYF.

This chain connects TRBV27 to TRBJ2-3; 9 bases align to TRBD2. The germline CDR1 and CDR2 sequences are MNHEY and SMNVEV (reference sequence). The V gene end was trimmed by 1 base and the J gene end by 0 bases; junction bases not matched to a gene: 11. The CDR3 consists of 19 residues. CDR3 nucleotide sequence: TGTGCCAGCAGTTTATGGGTGCTAGCGGGGTCTACTAGCACAGATACGCAGTATTTT. Its translation: CASSLWVLAGSTSTDTQYF.

This clone appeared a few times. CDR3 sequence reads: CASSPTGGPNSYEQYF. In DNA form, the CDR3 reads TGTGCCAGCAGTCCTACGGGGGGGCCCAACTCCTACGAGCAGTACTTC. The J gene is TRBJ2-7, the V gene TRBV2; 8 bases fit TRBD2. CDR1 SNHLY and CDR2 FYNNEI come from the germline V gene. V lost 5 bases to trimming and J lost 0 bases; unmatched junction nucleotides: 9. This CDR3 region has 16 residues. Complete variable domain (other parts from reference TRBV2 and TRBJ2-7): EPEVTQTPSHQVTQMGQEVILRCVPISNHLYFYWYRQILGQKVEFLVSFYNNEISEKSEIFDDQFSVERPDGSNFTLKIRSTKLEDSAMYFCASSPTGGPNSYEQYFGPGTRLTVT.

The V call is TRBV7-3, the J call TRBJ1-1; D is possibly TRBD1 (6 bases). Looked up from germline, CDR1 is SGHTA and CDR2 is FQGTGA. The CDR3 sequence is 14 residues long. The V end lost 2 bases, the J end lost 1 base, and 8 bases lay between the germline ends. CDR3 sequence: CASSLGQQNTEAFF. The CDR3 region has the DNA TGTGCCAGCAGCTTAGGACAGCAGAACACTGAAGCTTTCTTT.

The chain is built from TRBV7-2 and TRBJ1-1, with 8 nucleotides matching TRBD1. The germline V gene has CDR1 SGHTA and CDR2 FQGNSA. CDR3 length: 16 amino acids. The V gene end was trimmed by 5 bases and the J gene end by 1 base; junction bases not matched to a gene: 9. The CDR3 region is CASSRGRTGQNTEAFF. The CDR3 coding sequence is TGTGCCAGCAGCCGTGGGAGGACAGGGCAGAACACTGAAGCTTTCTTT. Full variable domain (outside the CDR3, taken from reference TRBV7-2 and TRBJ1-1): GAGVSQSPSNKVTEKGKDVELRCDPISGHTALYWYRQSLGQGLEFLIYFQGNSAPDKSGLPSDRFSAERTGGSVSTLTIQRTQQEDSAVYLCASSRGRTGQNTEAFFGQGTRLTVV.

The chain recombines TRBV7-3 with TRBJ2-3; 7 bases match TRBD1. The CDR3 spans 13 residues. CDR1 and CDR2 (germline): SGHTA, FQGTGA. Trimming removed 4 bases from V and 8 bases from J; junction bases left unmatched: 6. CDR3 in amino acids: CASSYGTASTQYF. The CDR3 nucleotides read TGTGCCAGCAGCTACGGGACAGCCAGTACGCAGTATTTT.

The count of this clone is one. This sequence joins TRBV27 and TRBJ1-2, with D maybe TRBD1 (5 bases). The CDR3 runs to 17 residues. The V end was cut by 5 bases, the J end by 3 bases, with 22 bases between. The germline gives CDR1 MNHEY, CDR2 SMNVEV (reference sequence). CDR3 region: CASSRVSHPGRDYGYTF. The CDR3, as DNA: TGTGCCAGCAGTAGAGTCTCCCACCCAGGGCGTGACTATGGCTACACCTTC.

The rearrangement joins TRBV12-5 to TRBJ2-5; TRBD2 agrees at 12 bases. The junction had 14 bases not matched to a gene; V was cut back by 6 bases and J by 0 bases. CDR1 is LGHNT, CDR2 FRNRAP, per germline. This CDR3 contains 19 residues. Written as DNA, the CDR3 is TGTGCTAGTGGCCTGGCCATGACTAGCGGGGGAGGGTACCAAGAGACCCAGTACTTC. Its translation: CASGLAMTSGGGYQETQYF.

This sequence joins TRBV29-1 and TRBJ1-1; a weak D match, TRBD1 (5 bases). V dropped 6 bases and J dropped 1 base, with 9 bases sitting between them. The CDR3 consists of 12 residues. The germline V gene encodes CDR1 SQVTM and CDR2 ANQGSEA. The chain's CDR3 is CSVLQGNTEAFF. CDR3 DNA: TGCAGCGTACTGCAGGGGAACACTGAAGCTTTCTTT.

The chain links TRBV4-1 to TRBJ2-3; maybe TRBD1 (5 bases). Germline CDR1 reads MGHRA; CDR2 reads YSYEKL. V lost 5 bases, J lost 0 bases, and 12 bases lay in between. This CDR3 comprises 15 residues. The CDR3 sequence is CASSLKGSSTDTQYF. The DNA of the CDR3 is TGCGCCAGCAGCTTGAAGGGGTCTAGCACAGATACGCAGTATTTT.

The V call is TRBV9, the J call TRBJ1-3; D remains unclear. Germline assignment: CDR1 SGDLS and CDR2 YYNGEE. The CDR3 sequence is 14 residues long. V was trimmed by 4 bases and J by 0 bases, leaving 8 bases between them. In DNA form, the CDR3 reads TGTGCCAGCAGCCCCCAGGCCTCTGGAAACACCATATATTTT. The encoded protein is CASSPQASGNTIYF.